These 25 T cell receptor beta chains were sequenced from one sample in a study of T-cell reconstitution after alpha-beta-depleted transplantation in children (dated by TCRdb to between 2015 and 2016). The library was prepared using PCR. Sequencing took place on an Illumina HiSeq 2500. TCR libraries were prepared with molecular barcoding, using unique molecular identifiers to normalize TCRbeta repertoire quantification. TCRdb reran the public reads through fastp at Q25 and MiXCR, keeping productive beta chains. For every CDR3 protein sequence, its rows merge into one entry that carries the most common genes and DNA. The sample data list fewer than 700,000 distinct CDR3 sequences, and more than 20% of these were observed just once. Of the sample, roughly 15% falls within the top ten clones. The sample's treatment or condition label, decoded: allogeneic hematopoietic cell transplantation with graft depleted of TCRalphabeta T cells and CD19 B cells.

Source: PBMCs, mostly from graft donor cells, taken 360 days after TCRalphabeta/CD19-depleted stem cell transplant. These receptors all stem from a boy under three years old who had a stem cell transplant for acute myeloid leukemia, so the T cells may come from the graft donor.

This clonotype showed up just a few times. J is TRBJ2-5 and V is TRBV20-1; D is unclear. CDR1 and CDR2 (germline): DFQATT, SNEGSKA (reference sequence). The V end lost 6 bases, the J end lost 5 bases, and 7 bases lay between the germline ends. CDR3 length: 10 residues. The CDR3 protein is CSALSETQYF. CDR3 coding DNA: TGCAGTGCCCTCAGCGAGACCCAGTACTTC.

Only a few counts were recorded for this clonotype. The J gene is TRBJ2-7, the V gene TRBV27, with 9 bases matching TRBD1. Trimming cost V 6 bases and J 1 base; bases outside gene matches: 4. The CDR3 is 14 amino acids. CDR1 is MNHEY and CDR2 is SMNVEV in the germline V gene (reference sequence). The CDR3 loop is CASRRTGASYEQYF. CDR3 sequence (DNA): TGTGCCAGCAGGCGGACAGGGGCGTCCTACGAGCAGTACTTC.

This clonotype was counted at least ten times. The chain uses TRBV4-1 and TRBJ2-3, with D possibly TRBD2 on 5 matching bases. The germline CDR1 and CDR2 sequences are MGHRA and YSYEKL. V was cut by 3 bases and J by 1 base, with 11 bases left in between. The CDR3 runs to 15 residues. CDR3 nucleotide sequence: TGCGCCAGCAGCCAGACTCCGCGGGGCACAGATACGCAGTATTTT. Residues: CASSQTPRGTDTQYF.

This clonotype showed up many times. The CDR3 region has the DNA TGTGCCAGCAGCTTACCGAGAAACAGGGGAATAGCCAAAAACATTCAGTACTTC. Encoded protein: CASSLPRNRGIAKNIQYF. The chain recombines TRBV7-2 with TRBJ2-4; TRBD1 agrees at 7 bases. This CDR3 has 18 residues. Germline V gives CDR1 SGHTA, CDR2 FQGNSA. V trimming: 2 bases; J trimming: 0 bases; junction bases outside the gene matches: 10. Filled out from reference TRBV7-2 and TRBJ2-4, the complete variable domain reads GAGVSQSPSNKVTEKGKDVELRCDPISGHTALYWYRQSLGQGLEFLIYFQGNSAPDKSGLPSDRFSAERTGGSVSTLTIQRTQQEDSAVYLCASSLPRNRGIAKNIQYFGAGTRLSVL.

In this sample, this clonotype turned up many times. The chain joins TRBV11-2 to TRBJ2-5, with TRBD2 matching over 8 bases. Germline CDR1 and CDR2: SGHAT and FQNNGV. This CDR3 is built from 15 residues. The V segment lost 1 base and the J segment 4 bases; nucleotides outside the gene matches: 5. The CDR3 DNA reads TGTGCCAGCAGCTTAGTAGCGGGGTACAGAGAGACCCAGTACTTC. It specifies CASSLVAGYRETQYF.

This clonotype was seen ten or more times. The chain's CDR3 is CASSRLETSTDTQYF. The CDR3 DNA reads TGCGCCAGCAGCCGACTTGAAACTAGCACAGATACGCAGTATTTT. The gene calls are TRBV5-1 and TRBJ2-3; D remains unclear. V dropped 4 bases and J dropped 0 bases, with 12 bases sitting between them. Germline V lookup: CDR1 SGHRS, CDR2 YFSETQ. The CDR3 runs to 15 residues.

Written as DNA, the CDR3 is TGCGCCAGCAGCCAAGAGGGGAGAGAGACTAATGAAAAACTGTTTTTT. Its protein is CASSQEGRETNEKLFF. The chain is built from TRBV4-1 and TRBJ1-4; D gene ambiguous. V lost 0 bases, J lost 2 bases, and 10 bases lay in between. Germline V gene lookup returns CDR1 MGHRA and CDR2 YSYEKL. This CDR3 region has 16 residues.

DNA for the CDR3: TGCAGTGCTCCCCTGGAGGGCAGCTATAGAAACACCATATATTTT. It is translated as CSAPLEGSYRNTIYF. The chain recombines TRBV20-1 with TRBJ1-3; D is unresolved. The CDR3 sequence is 15 residues long. V lost 5 bases to trimming and J lost 5 bases, with 19 bases between them. Germline CDR1 and CDR2: DFQATT and SNEGSKA (reference sequence).

V gene TRBV25-1 combines with J gene TRBJ1-1, with TRBD1 matching 8 bases. The CDR3 loop spans 14 amino acids. Germline loops: CDR1 MGHDK, CDR2 SYGVNS. Losses at the gene ends were 4 bases for V and 2 bases for J; bases not matched to a gene: 3. The CDR3 reads CASSVAGGNTEAFF. CDR3 sequence (DNA): TGTGCCAGCAGTGTGGCAGGGGGCAACACTGAAGCTTTCTTT.

The chain uses TRBV6-5 and TRBJ2-7; 8 positions match TRBD1. Trimming took 4 bases from V and 2 from J; bases not matched to a gene: 13. This CDR3 contains 17 residues. Germline V CDR1 and CDR2: MNHEY, SVGAGI. CDR3 residues: CASSSSYVDRGPYEQYF. Here the CDR3 DNA reads TGTGCCAGCAGTTCCTCCTATGTCGACAGGGGACCCTACGAGCAGTACTTC.

The V call is TRBV7-2, the J call TRBJ2-3, with TRBD2 matching 10 bases. CDR1 and CDR2 (germline): SGHTA, FQGNSA. CDR3 length: 16 residues. V gave up 3 bases and J gave up 1 base; unmatched junction bases: 4. The CDR3 DNA reads as TGTGCCAGCAGCTTCTCAGCGGGGGGGGGCACAGATACGCAGTATTTT. As protein: CASSFSAGGGTDTQYF.

The chain combines TRBV19 with TRBJ2-1; D remains unclear. V was trimmed by 5 bases and J by 5 bases, leaving 10 bases between them. Germline V lookup: CDR1 LNHDA, CDR2 SQIVND (reference sequence). The CDR3 sequence is 13 residues long. As DNA, the CDR3 is TGTGCCAGTAGTGTCGGACGGGACAATGAGCAGTTCTTC. Amino acid sequence: CASSVGRDNEQFF.

This clonotype was seen only a few times. The chain has TRBV4-3 and TRBJ2-1; tentatively, D is TRBD2 (6 bases). V was trimmed by 1 base and J by 2 bases, leaving 18 bases between them. The CDR3 covers 18 residues. The germline gives CDR1 LGHNA, CDR2 YSLEER. Here the CDR3 DNA reads TGCGCCAGCAGCCAAGGACTAGAGTGGACTGGCCCCTACAATGAGCAGTTCTTC. This gives the protein CASSQGLEWTGPYNEQFF.

The chain joins TRBV20-1 to TRBJ1-6; TRBD1 aligns across 8 bases. The V and J ends lost 5 bases and 9 bases, in that order; junction bases with no gene match: 9. Germline CDR1 DFQATT, CDR2 SNEGSKA (reference sequence). The CDR3 contains 14 residues. The CDR3 sequence: CSAGPDRDFSPLHF. The DNA for the CDR3 is TGCAGTGCTGGGCCGGACAGGGATTTTTCACCCCTCCACTTT.

This clonotype showed up just a few times. The chain joins TRBV10-3 to TRBJ1-6; D remains unclear. This CDR3 has 14 amino acids. Germline CDR1 is ENHRY and CDR2 is SYGVKD. Trimming pared 6 bases from V and 5 bases from J, leaving 11 bases between. This chain's CDR3 is CAISPEQNNSPLHF. CDR3 nucleotide sequence: TGTGCCATCAGCCCCGAACAGAATAATTCACCCCTCCACTTT.

At least ten counts were recorded for this clonotype. The chain couples TRBV5-1 to TRBJ2-5; maybe TRBD2 (5 bases). V lost 4 bases and J 1 base, leaving 8 bases between the germline ends. The germline gives CDR1 SGHRS, CDR2 YFSETQ. The CDR3 sequence is 13 residues long. The CDR3 coding sequence is TGCGCCAGCAGCCCGGACTTCCAAGAGACCCAGTACTTC. It specifies CASSPDFQETQYF.

This clonotype showed up just a few times. This rearrangement joins TRBV20-1 to TRBJ2-5; D may be TRBD1 (6 bases). The CDR3 loop spans 14 amino acids. Germline CDR1 is DFQATT and CDR2 is SNEGSKA (reference sequence). The germline V and J ends were trimmed by 3 bases and 2 bases, with 13 bases remaining between them. The CDR3 region has the DNA TGCAGTGCTAGCCCCATAAGGGGGCAAGAGACCCAGTACTTC. Amino acids: CSASPIRGQETQYF.

The V gene is TRBV7-9, the J gene TRBJ2-5; no clear D gene. Germline CDR1 and CDR2: SEHNR and FQNEAQ (reference sequence). The CDR3 contains 14 residues. V was clipped by 6 bases and J by 5 bases, with 16 bases between them. CDR3: CASRPDGSWETQYF. DNA of the CDR3: TGTGCCAGCAGACCGGACGGTTCCTGGGAGACCCAGTACTTC.

The chain employs TRBV20-1 and TRBJ1-1, with 7 bases fitting TRBD1. With 0 bases clipped from V and 4 bases from J, the junction kept 11 bases outside the gene matches. The CDR3 length is 16 residues. Germline V CDR1 and CDR2: DFQATT, SNEGSKA (reference sequence). DNA of the CDR3: TGCAGTGCTAGAGATTCGGCAGGGGGTATTTCCACTGAAGCTTTCTTT. Protein product: CSARDSAGGISTEAFF.

This clonotype was recorded a few times. The rearrangement links TRBV30 to TRBJ1-1; a weak D match, TRBD1 (6 bases). V was trimmed by 0 bases and J by 1 base, leaving 9 bases between them. The CDR3 length is 14 residues. Germline CDR1 is GTSNPN and CDR2 is SVGIG (reference sequence). The CDR3 loop is CAWSVTRGNTEAFF. The CDR3 coding sequence is TGTGCCTGGAGTGTCACCAGGGGGAACACTGAAGCTTTCTTT.

This clonotype was recorded many times. The chain is built from TRBV12-3 or TRBV12-4 and TRBJ1-1; D is perhaps TRBD1 (6 bases). This CDR3 is 16 amino acids long. V was cut by 2 bases and J by 6 bases, with 19 bases left in between. Written as DNA, the CDR3 is TGTGCCAGCAGTTTACCTCGAGACAGGATAGACCCTGAAGCTTTCTTT. This gives the protein CASSLPRDRIDPEAFF.

The gene calls are TRBV7-2 and TRBJ2-7, with TRBD1 matching over 8 bases. There are 15 residues in the CDR3. V dropped 3 bases and J dropped 5; count of bases not matched to a gene: 9. Germline V gives CDR1 SGHTA, CDR2 FQGNSA. The CDR3 region is CASSLKWTGRDEQYF. CDR3 coding DNA: TGTGCCAGCAGCTTGAAGTGGACAGGGCGGGACGAGCAGTACTTC.

On this clonotype: An end of the junction does not agree with germline; a read error may underlie this. The gene calls are TRBV6-1 and TRBJ2-5; D call uncertain. CDR3 size: 15 residues. Germline V gives CDR1 MNHNS, CDR2 SASEGT. The CDR3 coding sequence is TGTGCCAGCAGTGAAGCGCTTGGGCTCTCGGAGACCCGGTACTTC. Translated, it gives CASSEALGLSETRYF.

J is TRBJ2-1 and V is TRBV15, with a possible D match to TRBD2 (6 bases). The CDR3 has 15 amino acids. V lost 6 bases and J lost 2, with 14 bases in between. Germline V gives CDR1 LNHNV, CDR2 YYDKDF (reference sequence). CDR3 in amino acids: CATSESLAAYNEQFF. The CDR3 DNA is TGTGCCACCAGTGAGTCACTAGCAGCCTACAATGAGCAGTTCTTC.

The rearrangement uses TRBV12-3 or TRBV12-4 and TRBJ2-7; the D is unclear. The CDR3 runs to 14 residues. The V gene lost 1 base and the J gene lost 3 bases, with 10 bases spanning the gap. The CDR3 bases are TGTGCCAGCAGTTTAGGAGGAAACCTCTACGAGCAGTACTTC. This encodes CASSLGGNLYEQYF.